These 22 T cell receptor beta chains were sequenced from one sample in a study of T cells expressing NK-cell markers. Using the 5' RACE reads, TCRdb records one entry per CDR3 protein without DNA. The data include about 410,000 distinct CDR3 sequences; the top ten clones carry approximately 11%. The specimen was blood T cells: a sorted CD56 or NKG2C T cell subset, CD4+ or CD8+ T cells, or bulk PBMC T cells (not recorded which). The receptors derive from a woman aged 45 to 65 in good health.

The V call is TRBV11-2, the J call TRBJ2-4; TCRdb indicates TRBD1, and absent DNA this call remains unverified. The CDR3 extends over 17 amino acids. CDR1 is SGHAT and CDR2 is FQNNGV in the germline V gene. CDR3 residues: CASSFQFGALAKNIQYF. Supplemented by reference TRBV11-2 and TRBJ2-4, the full variable domain reads EAGVAQSPRYKIIEKRQSVAFWCNPISGHATLYWYQQILGQGPKLLIQFQNNGVVDDSQLPKDRFSAERLKGVDSTLKIQPAKLEDSAVYLCASSFQFGALAKNIQYFGAGTRLSVL.

This chain uses TRBV7-6 with TRBJ2-7; TCRdb calls TRBD2, which cannot be checked without DNA. Per germline, CDR1 SGHVS and CDR2 FNYEAQ. CDR3 length: 15 residues. CDR3 sequence: CASSPGLAGSYEQYF.

This chain connects TRBV30 to TRBJ2-7; without DNA, the TCRdb call of TRBD1 cannot be checked. Germline V gives CDR1 GTSNPN, CDR2 SVGIG (reference sequence). The CDR3 is made up of 14 amino acids. CDR3 amino acids: CACFFSGQGYEQYF.

The rearrangement uses TRBV7-9 and TRBJ2-1; absent DNA, TCRdb's TRBD2 call cannot be checked. Germline V gives CDR1 SEHNR, CDR2 FQNEAQ (reference sequence). This CDR3 is 22 amino acids long. Here the CDR3 reads CASSLGRLGTSGGSSSYNEQFF.

The chain couples TRBV5-1 to TRBJ1-3. CDR1 and CDR2 (germline): SGHRS, YFSETQ. This CDR3 is built from 16 residues. CDR3 loop: CASSLYVGSSGNTIYF.

The rearrangement uses TRBV12-5 and TRBJ2-1. In germline, CDR1 is LGHNT, CDR2 FRNRAP. The CDR3 covers 12 residues. The CDR3: CASGFAWGEQFF.

The chain uses TRBV5-1 and TRBJ1-5; TCRdb indicates TRBD1, and absent DNA this call remains unverified. This CDR3 is 16 amino acids long. CDR1 is SGHRS, CDR2 YFSETQ, per germline. CDR3 protein: CASSLGEGRTLSAQHF.

The chain links TRBV20-1 to TRBJ2-7; no DNA is available, so the TRBD1 call from TCRdb remains unchecked. There are 13 residues in the CDR3. Germline loops: CDR1 DFQATT, CDR2 SNEGSKA (reference sequence). The CDR3 region is CSAPGTGSEEQYF.

The chain employs TRBV12-3 or TRBV12-4 and TRBJ2-1; TCRdb's D call of TRBD2 is untestable without DNA. The CDR3 totals 13 residues. CDR3 protein: CASRREGGREQFF.

The chain recombines TRBV11-1 with TRBJ2-3; TCRdb calls TRBD2, which cannot be checked without DNA. CDR1 and CDR2 from the germline V gene are SGHAT and FQDESV (reference sequence). The CDR3 contains 16 residues. This CDR3 is CASRQGLAERTDTQYF.

This rearrangement joins TRBV6-5 to TRBJ2-4; TCRdb outputs TRBD2, but without DNA this stays unchecked. The CDR3 is 18 amino acids. Germline V lookup: CDR1 MNHEY, CDR2 SVGAGI. The CDR3 spells CASSYRGLAGGLRNIQYF.

The gene calls are TRBV12-3 or TRBV12-4 and TRBJ1-2. This CDR3 is 13 amino acids long. This CDR3 reads CASSFAANYGYTF.

The rearrangement joins TRBV12-3 or TRBV12-4 to TRBJ1-6; TCRdb outputs TRBD1, but without DNA this stays unchecked. The CDR3 has 15 residues. CDR3 amino acids: CASSLQGLVRSPLHF.

The rearrangement uses TRBV27 and TRBJ2-1. There are 13 residues in the CDR3. Per the germline V gene, CDR1 is MNHEY and CDR2 is SMNVEV (reference sequence). The CDR3 is CASGFSGKVEQFF.

The chain recombines TRBV7-3 with TRBJ2-2. Per the germline V gene, CDR1 is SGHTA and CDR2 is FQGTGA. The CDR3 consists of 12 residues. CDR3 in amino acids: CASRIGTGELFF.

The chain carries TRBV20-1 and TRBJ1-2. This CDR3 region has 15 residues. Germline V gene sequence: CDR1 DFQATT, CDR2 SNEGSKA (reference sequence). The CDR3 sequence is CSARPGGALKVGYTF.

This sequence joins TRBV11-3 and TRBJ2-1. The germline CDR1 and CDR2 sequences are SGHNT and YENEEA. CDR3 length: 13 residues. CDR3 in amino acids: CASEHRAYNEQFF.

This chain uses TRBV6-5 with TRBJ2-7; the D call from TCRdb, TRBD1, cannot be confirmed without DNA. The germline V gene encodes CDR1 MNHEY and CDR2 SVGAGI. The CDR3 loop spans 15 amino acids. The chain's CDR3 is CASSRQTGFSYEQYF.

The chain combines TRBV2 with TRBJ2-7; the TCRdb call, TRBD2, lacks DNA for checking. This CDR3 has 13 residues. CDR1 SNHLY and CDR2 FYNNEI come from the germline V gene. CDR3 amino acids: CASSDELAGREYF.

The rearrangement joins TRBV12-3 or TRBV12-4 to TRBJ2-1; the D call from TCRdb, TRBD1, cannot be confirmed without DNA. CDR3 length: 14 amino acids. CDR3 residues: CASNHRGVFNEQFF.

The rearrangement uses TRBV7-2 and TRBJ2-3; TCRdb proposes TRBD1, but this gene call is untestable without DNA. This CDR3 comprises 14 residues. Germline V gives CDR1 SGHTA, CDR2 FQGNSA. CDR3 sequence: CASSRVGRTDTQYF.

This sequence joins TRBV10-3 and TRBJ1-5; the D call of TRBD1 rests on TCRdb alone, since no DNA is present to check it. Germline V gives CDR1 ENHRY, CDR2 SYGVKD. The CDR3 extends over 14 amino acids. CDR3 in amino acids: CAISGTGQSWPQHF.